This T cell receptor beta chain was found in a study of blood T cell repertoires in COVID-19. CDR1 and CDR2 (germline): KGHDR, SFDVKD. The CDR3 is made up of 17 amino acids. V gave up 1 base and J gave up 7 bases, with 19 bases separating them. The data were produced by immunoSEQ multiplex PCR, yet TCRdb's version contains in-frame clones alone and is incomplete. The data hold 300,000 to 400,000 clones, with about 91% observed a single time. Material for sequencing was peripheral blood. The rearrangement links TRBV24-1 to TRBJ2-1, with D possibly matching TRBD2 (5 bases). This TCR came from a man in his thirties or forties with COVID-19, enrolled during active disease. The CDR3 sequence: CATSDFPGPSTENEQFF. The CDR3 DNA reads as TGTGCCACCAGTGATTTCCCCGGGCCTAGCACGGAGAATGAGCAGTTCTTC.